Below, 30 T cell receptor beta chains from the same sample are listed, as sequenced in a study of blood T cell repertoires in COVID-19. The assay was immunoSEQ multiplex PCR, and TCRdb's table has in-frame clones only and misses some. The repertoire includes under 250,000 clones, around 82% of them detected once, and roughly 4.3% sits in the top ten. Sequencing was done on a sample of PBMCs or T cells enriched from blood (not recorded which). The receptors originated from a man aged 25-40 years with acute COVID-19.

The CDR3 bases are TGTGCCAGCAGCGTAGAACAGTTCCCGCACGAGCAGTACTTC. Its translation: CASSVEQFPHEQYF. This chain links TRBV9 with TRBJ2-7; D unresolved. CDR1 is SGDLS and CDR2 is YYNGEE in the germline V gene. Trimming took off 0 bases at V and 5 bases at J, with 12 bases between the two ends. The CDR3 spans 14 residues.

The chain uses TRBV7-9 and TRBJ2-1; 7 bases map to TRBD1. V dropped 5 bases and J dropped 9; count of bases not matched to a gene: 7. The V gene's germline CDR1 is SEHNR and CDR2 FQNEAQ (reference sequence). This CDR3 has 13 residues. The CDR3 protein is CASSLQGRREQFF. For the CDR3, the DNA is TGTGCCAGCAGCCTACAGGGGCGGCGTGAGCAGTTCTTC.

The V and J genes are TRBV5-6 and TRBJ1-1; D ambiguous. Germline CDR1 SGHDT, CDR2 YYEEEE. There are 15 residues in the CDR3. The V end lost 4 bases, the J end lost 2 bases, and 15 bases lay between the germline ends. The CDR3 bases are TGTGCCAGCAGCCCATCGAGGGCGAGAAACACTGAAGCTTTCTTT. This sequence encodes CASSPSRARNTEAFF.

This rearrangement joins TRBV10-1 to TRBJ1-1, with TRBD1 matching 7 bases. J gave up 1 base and V 4 bases, and 12 bases lay outside the gene matches. Germline CDR1 WNHNN, CDR2 SYGVQD (reference sequence). The CDR3 extends over 17 amino acids. The CDR3 coding sequence is TGCGCCAGCAGTGGGGGAGAGGGGGCACTTTCGAACACTGAAGCTTTCTTT. Residues: CASSGGEGALSNTEAFF.

This clone was seen just once. The chain carries TRBV9 and TRBJ1-6; tentative D call: TRBD1 (6 bases). CDR1 SGDLS and CDR2 YYNGEE come from the germline V gene. The V end was cut by 7 bases, the J end by 10 bases, with 15 bases between. The CDR3 consists of 13 residues. The CDR3 sequence is CASEGGAGSPLHF. CDR3 nucleotides: TGTGCCAGCGAGGGGGGGGCGGGCTCACCCCTCCACTTT. Full variable domain (missing parts from reference TRBV9 and TRBJ1-6): DSGVTQTPKHLITATGQRVTLRCSPRSGDLSVYWYQQSLDQGLQFLIQYYNGEERAKGNILERFSAQQFPDLHSELNLSSLELGDSALYFCASEGGAGSPLHFGNGTRLTVT.

The chain combines TRBV6-2 or TRBV6-3 with TRBJ2-5, with 10 bases aligning to TRBD2. This CDR3 has 15 amino acids. Germline V gene data show CDR1 as MNHEY and CDR2 as SVGEGT. V shed 6 bases and J 4 bases; nucleotides not matched to a gene: 8. Here the CDR3 reads CASSQSGTSVETQYF. In DNA form, the CDR3 reads TGTGCCAGCAGCCAATCCGGGACTAGCGTAGAGACCCAGTACTTC.

The CDR3 nucleotides are TGCACCAGTATGGAGGCCCCGATCCGGGAGCAGTACTTC. Its translation is CTSMEAPIREQYF. The chain has TRBV1 and TRBJ2-7; TRBD2 is the table's D call, not checked against the DNA. TRBV1 is tagged as a pseudogene. This CDR3 spans 13 amino acids.

The gene calls are TRBV11-2 and TRBJ1-2, with TRBD1 as a possible D gene (6 bases). Germline loops: CDR1 SGHAT, CDR2 FQNNGV. The CDR3 runs 15 residues. V lost 1 base to trimming and J lost 1 base, with 10 bases between them. Here the CDR3 reads CASSLAPDSNYGYTF. For the CDR3, the DNA is TGTGCCAGCAGCTTAGCCCCGGACAGTAACTATGGCTACACCTTC.

In this sample, this clone turned up once. The V gene is TRBV7-2, the J gene TRBJ1-6; TRBD1 matches at 9 bases. The CDR3 covers 15 residues. J lost 11 bases, V lost 3 bases, and 8 bases had no gene match. Per germline, CDR1 SGHTA and CDR2 FQGNSA. The CDR3 DNA is TGTGCCAGCAGCTTTCCCGGGACAGGGCAGACACCCCTCCACTTT. The encoded protein is CASSFPGTGQTPLHF. The complete variable domain, with remaining parts taken from reference TRBV7-2 and TRBJ1-6, reads GAGVSQSPSNKVTEKGKDVELRCDPISGHTALYWYRQSLGQGLEFLIYFQGNSAPDKSGLPSDRFSAERTGGSVSTLTIQRTQQEDSAVYLCASSFPGTGQTPLHFGNGTRLTVT.

This clone was seen only a few times. The chain combines TRBV3-1 (or the pseudogene TRBV3-2) with TRBJ1-1; perhaps TRBD1 as D (5 bases). The length of the CDR3 is 15 residues. Between the trimmed V and J ends, which lost 5 bases and 4 bases, there was a span of 17 bases. Germline CDR1 LGHDT, CDR2 YNNKEL (reference sequence). The CDR3 protein is CASSTRSGKGTEAFF. CDR3 DNA: TGTGCCAGCAGCACACGGTCAGGGAAGGGCACTGAAGCTTTCTTT.

This clone has more than one count but fewer than ten. The gene calls are TRBV9 and TRBJ1-2; 10 nucleotides align to TRBD1. The CDR3 is 15 residues long. V shed 3 bases, J shed 4 bases, and the junction held 6 bases outside the gene matches. The germline gives CDR1 SGDLS, CDR2 YYNGEE. The CDR3 is CASSGEGQGTYGYTF. CDR3 DNA sequence: TGTGCCAGCAGCGGAGAGGGACAGGGGACCTATGGCTACACCTTC.

This clone was seen a handful of times. This chain links TRBV27 with TRBJ1-2, with D possibly matching TRBD1 (6 bases). Germline loops: CDR1 MNHEY, CDR2 SMNVEV (reference sequence). This CDR3 is 14 amino acids long. V lost 0 bases to trimming and J lost 7 bases, with 12 bases between them. The CDR3 here is CASSLSITGFGYTF. The CDR3 DNA reads TGTGCCAGCAGTTTATCGATAACAGGGTTTGGCTACACCTTC.

This clone was picked up one time. The rearrangement joins TRBV12-3 or TRBV12-4 to TRBJ1-2; 10 bases map to TRBD1. The CDR3 consists of 13 residues. J gave up 8 bases and V 6 bases, and 6 bases lay outside the gene matches. CDR3 sequence (DNA): TGTGCCAGCAGGATCGACAGGGGGCGCGGCTACACCTTC. This sequence encodes CASRIDRGRGYTF.

The chain joins TRBV6-5 to TRBJ1-1; D is uncertain. The CDR3 totals 13 residues. Germline CDR1 and CDR2: MNHEY and SVGAGI. V gave up 6 bases and J gave up 0 bases, with 8 bases separating them. For the CDR3, the DNA is TGTGCCAGCAGAATCAGTTTGAACACTGAAGCTTTCTTT. Translated, it gives CASRISLNTEAFF.

The V and J genes are TRBV19 and TRBJ2-1, with 9 bases fitting TRBD2. The CDR3 has 14 residues. The V gene's germline CDR1 is LNHDA and CDR2 SQIVND (reference sequence). With V trimmed by 1 base and J by 9 bases, 4 bases remained unmatched. The CDR3 is CASSIASGITEQFF. In DNA form, the CDR3 reads TGTGCCAGTAGTATAGCTAGCGGGATCACTGAGCAGTTCTTC.

The chain carries TRBV2 and TRBJ2-7; unclear D gene. Trimming pared 7 bases from V and 2 bases from J, leaving 15 bases between. CDR1 is SNHLY and CDR2 is FYNNEI in the germline V gene. The CDR3 loop spans 14 amino acids. CDR3 in DNA: TGTGCCAGCACCCTCGGCAGGCAAACCTACGAGCAGTACTTC. Its protein product is CASTLGRQTYEQYF.

This chain joins TRBV3-1 (or the pseudogene TRBV3-2) and TRBJ1-1, with a weak D call TRBD1 (5 bases). CDR1 is LGHDT and CDR2 is YNNKEL in the germline V gene (reference sequence). Trimming left V 3 bases short and J 4 bases short, with 12 bases between. The CDR3 sequence is 14 residues long. This CDR3 is CASSQLTGVTEAFF. The CDR3 DNA reads TGTGCCAGCAGCCAGCTTACGGGGGTCACTGAAGCTTTCTTT.

The DNA of the CDR3 is TGTGCCATCAGTGAGTCGGGGGGGCGGGAAGAGACCCAGTACTTC. Its protein is CAISESGGREETQYF. The gene calls are TRBV10-3 and TRBJ2-5, with a tentative D call TRBD2 (7 bases). In germline, CDR1 is ENHRY, CDR2 SYGVKD. The CDR3 has 15 amino acids. Trimming took off 0 bases at V and 3 bases at J, with 11 bases between the two ends.

The chain joins TRBV19 to TRBJ1-5; D possibly corresponds to TRBD1 (5 bases). This CDR3 has 14 residues. Germline V gives CDR1 LNHDA, CDR2 SQIVND (reference sequence). V gave up 6 bases and J gave up 1 base, with 10 bases separating them. In DNA, the CDR3 is TGTGCCAGTAGGTGGCAGGGCAGCAATCAGCCCCAGCATTTT. Its protein is CASRWQGSNQPQHF.

V usage is TRBV25-1 and J usage is TRBJ2-7, with 9 positions matching TRBD1. Germline CDR1 and CDR2: MGHDK and SYGVNS. Germline trimming cut 10 bases from V and 6 bases from J; bases unmatched to any gene: 4. CDR3 length equals 11 residues. CDR3 sequence reads: CATRQGGEQYF. CDR3 coding DNA: TGTGCCACCCGACAGGGGGGCGAGCAGTACTTC.

Note on this clone: At one end the junction does not follow the germline gene, possibly because of a read error. The V call is TRBV6-5, the J call TRBJ2-7; D might be TRBD1 (5 bases). Germline lookup yields CDR1 MNHEY and CDR2 SVGAGI. CDR3 size: 14 residues. The CDR3 loop is CASSLARASSEQYF. The CDR3 DNA follows: TGTGCCAGCAGCCTCGCCAGGGCGTCCTCCGAGCAGTACTTC.

The chain has TRBV4-1 and TRBJ1-1; 10 bases align to TRBD1. Germline V gene lookup returns CDR1 MGHRA and CDR2 YSYEKL. The CDR3 sequence is 16 residues long. The junction had 7 bases not matched to a gene; V was cut back by 3 bases and J by 3 bases. CDR3 sequence: CASSHPPGQGHTEAFF. The DNA of the CDR3 is TGCGCCAGCAGCCACCCCCCGGGACAGGGGCACACTGAAGCTTTCTTT.

This chain links TRBV18 with TRBJ1-1; D gene unclear. The V and J ends lost 8 bases and 4 bases respectively, with 20 bases between them. The length of the CDR3 is 15 residues. Germline CDR1 and CDR2: KGHSH and LQKENI. Here the CDR3 reads CASRPGEGWGTEAFF. The CDR3 bases are TGTGCCAGCCGGCCCGGGGAGGGTTGGGGCACTGAAGCTTTCTTT.

This chain links TRBV6-5 with TRBJ1-5, with 12 positions matching TRBD1. V dropped 2 bases and J dropped 5; count of bases not matched to a gene: 4. The germline gives CDR1 MNHEY, CDR2 SVGAGI. This CDR3 comprises 16 residues. Written as DNA, the CDR3 is TGTGCCAGCAGTTACCGTGGGACAGGGGGCGATCAGCCCCAGCATTTT. This sequence encodes CASSYRGTGGDQPQHF.

V usage is TRBV9 and J usage is TRBJ2-2; 7 bases fit TRBD1. The CDR3 runs 15 residues. Germline CDR1 reads SGDLS; CDR2 reads YYNGEE. V shed 0 bases and J 5 bases; nucleotides not matched to a gene: 4. CDR3 coding DNA: TGTGCCAGCAGCGTAGTAGGGGGCGGTACCGGGGAGCTGTTTTTT. Translating it yields CASSVVGGGTGELFF.

The CDR3, as DNA: TGTGCCAGCAGCTCGTCCGACGCAGGGAAACGTGGCAATCAGCCCCAGCATTTT. Translated, it gives CASSSSDAGKRGNQPQHF. The V and J genes are TRBV7-9 and TRBJ1-5, with a weak D call TRBD1 (5 bases). V was shortened by 4 bases and J by 2 bases, with 21 bases between the two germline ends. There are 18 residues in the CDR3. Germline V lookup: CDR1 SEHNR, CDR2 FQNEAQ (reference sequence).

V is TRBV12-3 or TRBV12-4 and J is TRBJ2-7, with D uncertain. V was shortened by 1 base and J by 5 bases, with 9 bases between the two germline ends. CDR3 length: 13 residues. CDR3 protein: CASSLEAANEQYF. CDR3 bases: TGTGCCAGCAGTTTAGAGGCAGCGAACGAGCAGTACTTC.

The rearrangement uses TRBV13 and TRBJ2-1; D perhaps matches TRBD2 (5 bases). Germline V gives CDR1 PRHDT, CDR2 FYEKMQ (reference sequence). Trimming stripped 7 bases from V and 3 bases from J, with 16 bases between. This CDR3 is 15 amino acids long. The CDR3: CASTTRRVLYNEQFF. For the CDR3, the DNA is TGTGCCAGCACCACGAGGCGGGTCCTCTACAATGAGCAGTTCTTC.

The V and J genes are TRBV7-3 and TRBJ1-1; possibly TRBD1 for D (6 bases). Germline CDR1 SGHTA, CDR2 FQGTGA. The CDR3 sequence is 15 residues long. The germline V and J ends were trimmed by 2 bases and 11 bases, with 21 bases remaining between them. The CDR3 spells CASSLAGAGGSKAFF. CDR3 coding DNA: TGTGCCAGCAGCTTAGCGGGGGCGGGAGGCTCCAAGGCTTTCTTT. Drawing the rest from reference TRBV7-3 and TRBJ1-1, the complete variable domain is GAGVSQTPSNKVTEKGKYVELRCDPISGHTALYWYRQSLGQGPEFLIYFQGTGAADDSGLPNDRFFAVRPEGSVSTLKIQRTERGDSAVYLCASSLAGAGGSKAFFGQGTRLTVV.

This clone was counted only a few times. The chain links TRBV6-5 to TRBJ1-6; TRBD1 might be the D (6 bases). The CDR3 totals 16 residues. Germline values: CDR1 MNHEY, CDR2 SVGAGI. V was cut by 0 bases and J by 7 bases, with 13 bases left in between. CDR3 amino acids: CASSYSWTARNSPLHF. The CDR3 region has the DNA TGTGCCAGCAGTTACTCCTGGACAGCCCGAAATTCACCCCTCCACTTT.